Listed below are T cell receptor beta chains from one sample, sequenced in a study of spatial heterogeneity in lung cancer. TCRdb reprocessed the 5' RACE reads with MiXCR, giving one entry per CDR3 protein. Among about 80,000 distinct CDR3 sequences listed, under 8.5% were seen once. This sample comprised PBMCs, obtained at surgery. These receptors all stem from a male donor with early-stage non-small cell lung cancer. Both conserved end residues are trimmed from each CDR3.

J | length | V | CDR3
TRBJ2-6 | 14 | TRBV6-6 | ASSYSAGSGANVLT
TRBJ1-1 | 11 | TRBV5-6 | ASSPVGDTEAF
TRBJ2-7 | 11 | TRBV7-9 | ASNRQGGGEQY
TRBJ1-3 | 11 | TRBV29-1 | SVERFSGNTIY
TRBJ1-2 | 14 | TRBV14 | ASSHRGTALNYGYT
TRBJ2-5 | 17 | TRBV3-1 | ASSQDRGVLAGHAETQY
TRBJ2-7 | 15 | TRBV4-3 | ASSQGSGTSGIYEQY
TRBJ1-4 | 12 | TRBV12-3/TRBV12-4 | ASSFQRMNEKLF
TRBJ1-1 | 10 | TRBV30 | AWKRFVPEAF
TRBJ2-3 | 14 | TRBV5-5 | ASSLVIDTYTDTQY
TRBJ2-7 | 16 | TRBV5-1 | ASTKATGITVSSYEQY
TRBJ2-1 | 11 | TRBV29-1 | SADRAGNNEQF
TRBJ1-1 | 12 | TRBV29-1 | SGGQSTMNTEAF
TRBJ1-2 | 13 | TRBV4-1 | ASKAGPDSNYGYT
TRBJ2-3 | 14 | TRBV9 | ASSGLAGGGTDTQY
TRBJ1-5 | 15 | TRBV15 | ATSRESGAVRNQPQH
TRBJ1-1 | 13 | TRBV12-3/TRBV12-4 | ASSFKPRVNTEAF
TRBJ1-1 | 20 | TRBV5-1 | ASSLPHRWALGDRGRDTEAF